Below, 18 T cell receptor beta chains from the same sample are listed, as sequenced in a study of CD8+ T cells in alopecia areata. Following extraction, RNA underwent reverse transcription to cDNA, which served as the sequencing template. The table came from immunoSEQ multiplex PCR; TCRdb's copy has only in-frame clones and leaves some out. Found here are about 40,000 clones, 92% of them singletons; the top ten hold under 20%. The sample's treatment: oral pan-JAK inhibitor, 5-10 mg twice daily. The sample in question was CD8+ T cells sorted from blood, obtained at week 24, from a patient treated with tofacitinib. The receptors here all came from a human donor with alopecia areata.

The rearrangement uses TRBV28 and TRBJ2-7; 8 nucleotides match TRBD1. The germline gives CDR1 MDHEN, CDR2 SYDVKM. The junction had 7 bases not matched to a gene; V was cut back by 6 bases and J by 3 bases. This CDR3 comprises 14 residues. CDR3 in amino acids: CASRIDRGNYEQYF. The CDR3 coding sequence is TGTGCCAGCAGGATAGACAGGGGCAACTACGAGCAGTACTTC.

The rearrangement uses TRBV7-9 and TRBJ2-3; TRBD2 is a possible D gene (6 bases). This CDR3 is 15 amino acids long. Germline CDR1 SEHNR, CDR2 FQNEAQ (reference sequence). Trimming took 5 bases from V and 0 from J, leaving 12 bases between them. As DNA, the CDR3 is TGTGCCAGCAGCGCCAGACTAGAAAGCACAGATACGCAGTATTTT. It translates to CASSARLESTDTQYF.

The J gene is TRBJ1-1, the V gene TRBV4-1; D uncertain. The V end lost 0 bases, the J end lost 3 bases, and 5 bases lay between the germline ends. This CDR3 comprises 13 residues. In germline, CDR1 is MGHRA, CDR2 YSYEKL. Written as DNA, the CDR3 is TGCGCCAGCAGCCAAGATGGCGACACTGAAGCTTTCTTT. Translated: CASSQDGDTEAFF.

This clone was recorded only once. The chain combines TRBV4-1 with TRBJ1-5; perhaps TRBD1 as D (6 bases). The CDR3 runs to 14 residues. Per the germline V gene, CDR1 is MGHRA and CDR2 is YSYEKL. The V gene lost 4 bases and the J gene lost 6 bases, with 13 bases spanning the gap. The CDR3 DNA reads TGCGCCAGCAGCCGCAACAGGGAGCGTCAGCCCCAGCATTTT. It is translated as CASSRNRERQPQHF.

This clone was seen a single time. The rearrangement joins TRBV5-1 to TRBJ2-5; D is perhaps TRBD2 (5 bases). Per germline, CDR1 SGHRS and CDR2 YFSETQ. The CDR3 has 14 residues. V lost 4 bases, J lost 5 bases, and 15 bases lay in between. As DNA, the CDR3 is TGCGCCAGCAGCCCCCGAGGAGCGGTCGAGACCCAGTACTTC. It specifies CASSPRGAVETQYF.

J is TRBJ2-7 and V is TRBV7-2, with TRBD2 as a possible D gene (5 bases). CDR3 length: 15 residues. The germline V and J ends were trimmed by 5 bases and 0 bases, with 14 bases remaining between them. The germline gives CDR1 SGHTA, CDR2 FQGNSA. Here the CDR3 DNA reads TGTGCCAGCAGCAGAGGGCGCCTTTACTCCTACGAGCAGTACTTC. Amino acids: CASSRGRLYSYEQYF.

This chain uses TRBV6-1 with TRBJ2-7; D might be TRBD1 or TRBD2, each matching 6 bases. The CDR3 extends over 13 amino acids. V gave up 1 base and J gave up 6 bases, with 10 bases separating them. From germline, CDR1 is MNHNS and CDR2 SASEGT. The CDR3 DNA reads TGTGCCAGCAGTGAAGTCGGGGGCGCCGAGCAGTACTTC. It encodes CASSEVGGAEQYF.

The J gene is TRBJ2-3, the V gene TRBV7-8; 10 bases agree with TRBD1. V trimming: 1 base; J trimming: 4 bases; junction bases outside the gene matches: 11. The CDR3 consists of 18 residues. The germline CDR1 and CDR2 sequences are SGHVS and FQNEAQ. The CDR3 coding sequence is TGTGCCAGCAGCTTAGATCTCCGGGACAGGGGTAATGCAGATACGCAGTATTTT. This gives the protein CASSLDLRDRGNADTQYF.

This clone was seen once. CDR3: CASSLPSSSTDTQYF. CDR3 coding DNA: TGCGCCAGCAGCTTACCGAGTTCTAGCACAGATACGCAGTATTTT. The genes are TRBV5-1 and TRBJ2-3; D is unclear. CDR1 is SGHRS, CDR2 YFSETQ, per germline. This CDR3 comprises 15 residues. Trimming removed 2 bases at V and 0 bases at J, with 10 bases between. Combining the CDR3 with reference TRBV5-1 and TRBJ2-3 gives the whole variable domain KAGVTQTPRYLIKTRGQQVTLSCSPISGHRSVSWYQQTPGQGLQFLFEYFSETQRNKGNFPGRFSGRQFSNSRSEMNVSTLELGDSALYLCASSLPSSSTDTQYFGPGTRLTVL.

This clone was seen a single time. CDR3 coding DNA: TGCGCCAGCAGCCAAGATGACAGGGGGCTCTCCGATGAGCAGTTCTTC. Protein sequence: CASSQDDRGLSDEQFF. The chain uses TRBV4-1 and TRBJ2-1; 10 positions agree with TRBD1. This CDR3 has 16 residues. Germline values: CDR1 MGHRA, CDR2 YSYEKL. V shed 0 bases and J 8 bases; nucleotides not matched to a gene: 7.

The genes are TRBV4-2 and TRBJ2-5; TRBD2 aligns across 11 bases. The CDR3 length is 16 residues. In germline, CDR1 is LGHNA, CDR2 YNFKEQ. J lost 4 bases, V lost 3 bases, and 7 bases had no gene match. CDR3 bases: TGTGCCAGCAGCCAGAAGACTAGCGGGGAAGTAGAGACCCAGTACTTC. This encodes CASSQKTSGEVETQYF.

The chain employs TRBV7-8 and TRBJ2-1; D not resolved. CDR3 size: 12 residues. V was trimmed by 5 bases and J by 8 bases, leaving 10 bases between them. Germline-derived CDR1 and CDR2 are SGHVS and FQNEAQ. The CDR3 DNA reads TGTGCCAGCAGCCCATTGGTGGATGAGCAGTTCTTC. Translating gives CASSPLVDEQFF.

The J gene is TRBJ2-7, the V gene TRBV29-1, with 8 positions matching TRBD1. Germline V gene sequence: CDR1 SQVTM, CDR2 ANQGSEA. The V segment lost 6 bases and the J segment 2 bases; nucleotides outside the gene matches: 3. The CDR3 is 12 residues long. The CDR3 reads CSVGTGPYEQYF. CDR3 sequence (DNA): TGCAGCGTCGGGACAGGCCCCTACGAGCAGTACTTC.

The chain joins TRBV7-2 to TRBJ2-3; TRBD2 aligns across 11 bases. Germline CDR1 is SGHTA and CDR2 is FQGNSA. The CDR3 contains 15 residues. Trimming took 6 bases from V and 1 from J; bases not matched to a gene: 3. CDR3 amino acids: CASRVAGGRTDTQYF. The CDR3 nucleotides are TGTGCCAGCAGAGTAGCGGGGGGGCGCACAGATACGCAGTATTTT.

This chain links TRBV5-4 with TRBJ2-3; D is tentatively TRBD1 or TRBD2 (5 bases each). This CDR3 is 18 amino acids long. V was shortened by 4 bases and J by 0 bases, with 21 bases between the two germline ends. Looked up from germline, CDR1 is SGHNT and CDR2 is YYREEE (reference sequence). This CDR3 is CASSGGWVSSASTDTQYF. CDR3 DNA: TGTGCCAGCAGCGGGGGTTGGGTTAGTAGCGCTAGCACAGATACGCAGTATTTT.

With regard to this clone: Because the CDR3 is missing its conserved closing phenylalanine or tryptophan, this is likely a read error. The rearrangement joins TRBV6-5 to TRBJ1-1; D not certain. The CDR3 runs 15 residues. The germline V gene has CDR1 MNHEY and CDR2 SVGAGI. Trimming stripped 2 bases from V and 1 base from J, with 11 bases between. CDR3 DNA sequence: TGTGCCAGCAGTTACAGCGGGTTGGGGAACACTGAAGCTTTCCTT. Translation gives CASSYSGLGNTEAFL.

The chain combines TRBV29-1 with TRBJ2-1; no reliable D call. Germline-derived CDR1 and CDR2 are SQVTM and ANQGSEA. CDR3 length: 14 residues. V lost 4 bases and J lost 5, with 15 bases in between. As DNA, the CDR3 is TGCAGCGTTGCTATAAGGGCTCGAAACAATGAGCAGTTCTTC. This encodes CSVAIRARNNEQFF.

The chain couples TRBV27 to TRBJ2-6; D unresolved. Trimming removed 0 bases at V and 0 bases at J, with 9 bases between. CDR3 length: 17 amino acids. Germline V lookup: CDR1 MNHEY, CDR2 SMNVEV (reference sequence). In DNA form, the CDR3 reads TGTGCCAGCAGTTTATCCGCCTACAGCTCTGGGGCCAACGTCCTGACTTTC. This encodes CASSLSAYSSGANVLTF.